The T cell receptor (beta chain) described here comes from a study of blood T cells in healthy people across ages. Study at large: Researchers report that template switching captured about one barcoded beta molecule per two T cells.

Using a J-beta primer mix together with a sample-barcoded 5' primer, a second PCR was run for roughly 6 to 12 cycles. Each cDNA molecule was tagged by a template-switch adaptor with 12 random nucleotides. Any given sample supplied a minimum of 3 million CDR3-containing paired-end reads. In TCRdb, the 5' RACE reads were re-called with MiXCR into one record per CDR3 protein. The repertoire has 1.5 million to 2 million distinct CDR3 sequences, 49% of them found once; the top ten carry around 2.1%. Notes on this clonotype: The antigen remains undetermined.

Study-level results: Greater diversity and more naive CD4+ cells were seen in long-lived donors than in aged donors.

The V gene lost 4 bases and the J gene lost 6 bases, with 17 bases spanning the gap. Per the germline V gene, CDR1 is LGHDT and CDR2 is YNNKEL (reference sequence). The CDR3 is 15 amino acids. The chain couples TRBV3-1 to TRBJ2-3, with D perhaps TRBD2 (5 bases). Material: blood. The clonotype comes from a woman aged 40-49 years in good health. CDR3 sequence (DNA): TGTGCCAGCAGCCGGCCGGGATCTCCCACGGATACGCAGTATTTT. Its protein is CASSRPGSPTDTQYF.